A selection of T cell receptor beta chains follows, all from one sample in a study of shared T cell receptors in the human thymus. TCRdb keeps only in-frame clones here, not all; method: immunoSEQ multiplex PCR. The table records over 60,000 clones, 90% to 95% of them present only once. The specimen was thymocytes. The receptors were gathered from a human donor. Both conserved end residues are part of each CDR3. The D gene is left open where the match is weak. Size tells how often a clone was seen (once, few, many) or the class of an expanded clone, and some rows leave it out.

TRBV19	TRBJ2-7	15	.	TRBD2	TGTGCCAGTACTTTTAGCGGGGAGCCCACCTACGAGCAGTACTTC	CASTFSGEPTYEQYF
TRBV4-2	TRBJ2-1	17	.	TRBD1	TGTGCCAGCAGCGAAAGGGGGGACAGGGGGACATACAATGAGCAGTTCTTC	CASSERGDRGTYNEQFF
TRBV20-1	TRBJ1-1	11	.	.	TGCAGAGCGTCGGGAGGCACTGAAGCTTTCTTT	CRASGGTEAFF
TRBV14	TRBJ2-5	19	.	.	TGTGCCAGCAGCCACCTTCGGGGCTCTCCCAGCCGCGGGCTTGAGACCCAGTACTTC	CASSHLRGSPSRGLETQYF
TRBV6-5	TRBJ1-2	16	.	.	TGTGCCAGCAGTTCGTTTGACAGGCCAGCTAACTATGGCTACACCTTC	CASSSFDRPANYGYTF
TRBV2	TRBJ2-1	12	once	TRBD1	TGTGCCAGCTCGGGACAGAGCGGTGAGCAGTTCTTC	CASSGQSGEQFF
TRBV4-3	TRBJ2-3	16	.	.	TGCGCCAGCAGCCAAGGGAAAGACAGGAGCACAGATACGCAGTATTTT	CASSQGKDRSTDTQYF
TRBV13	TRBJ2-7	17	.	TRBD2	TGTGCCAGCAGCTCCCGACTAGCGGGGGCCGATACCTACGAGCAGTACTTC	CASSSRLAGADTYEQYF
TRBV10-3	TRBJ2-1	18	.	TRBD1	TGTGCCATCAGTGGGGTTCGTGGCGGGACAGGCCCACGGAATGAGCAGTTCTTC	CAISGVRGGTGPRNEQFF
TRBV7-6	TRBJ2-3	19	.	.	TGTGCCAGCAGCCAAAGATTGCGGACAGCCACTTTTAGCACAGATACGCAGTATTTT	CASSQRLRTATFSTDTQYF
TRBV7-2	TRBJ2-5	12	.	TRBD1	TGTGCCAGCAGCCGGGACAGAGAGACCCAGTACTTC	CASSRDRETQYF
TRBV5-1	TRBJ1-2	13	.	.	TGCGCCAGCAGCTTGGGTGTGGTCGGTGGCTACACCTTC	CASSLGVVGGYTF
TRBV2	TRBJ2-5	18	.	TRBD1	TGTGCCAGCATCCCAGGGGGGACAGGGGGTTTCAGGCAAGAGACCCAGTACTTC	CASIPGGTGGFRQETQYF
TRBV28	TRBJ1-2	13	.	TRBD1	TGTGCCAGCAGGACGACAGGGATCTATGGCTACACCTTC	CASRTTGIYGYTF
TRBV5-4	TRBJ1-5	15	.	.	TGTGCCAGCTCCCGGGGCGTGGGGAGCAATCAGCCCCAGCATTTT	CASSRGVGSNQPQHF
TRBV18	TRBJ2-5	13	.	.	TGTGCCAGCTTACCCGGGGGTGAGGAGACCCAGTACTTC	CASLPGGEETQYF
TRBV4-1	TRBJ2-5	20	.	.	TGCGCCAGCAGCCAAAGAGGTTCGGTGACAGGCCCGAAACGAAAGGAGACCCAGTACTTC	CASSQRGSVTGPKRKETQYF
TRBV18	TRBJ2-7	15	.	.	TGTGCCAGCTCACCGTTCCAGGGGCACTCCTACGAGCAGTACTTC	CASSPFQGHSYEQYF
TRBV18	TRBJ1-1	17	.	TRBD1	TGTGCCAGCTCATCGACAGGGGGTATAAGTTCTGACACTGAAGCTTTCTTT	CASSSTGGISSDTEAFF
TRBV6-5	TRBJ2-7	15	.	TRBD2	TGTGCCAGCAGTTACCGGGGGGGCGCGGGCTACGAGCAGTACTTC	CASSYRGGAGYEQYF
TRBV5-1	TRBJ1-5	14	.	.	TGCGCCAGCAGCTTGGATTCCAGCAATCAGCCCCAGCATTTT	CASSLDSSNQPQHF
TRBV6-7	TRBJ1-2	14	.	.	TGTGCCAGCACCGAGGAGGGTTCCAGAGGGGGCTACACCTTC	CASTEEGSRGGYTF
TRBV7-3	TRBJ1-2	14	.	TRBD1	TGTGCCAGCAGCCCCGAGGGACAGGGGGTGCCTTACACCTTC	CASSPEGQGVPYTF
TRBV25-1	TRBJ1-2	13	.	TRBD1	TGTGCCAGCAGTGAACGGACAGGGCGGGGCTACACCTTC	CASSERTGRGYTF
TRBV14	TRBJ1-1	16	.	.	TGTGCCAGCAGCCAAGGATTGGGGGCGAGGAGGACTGAAGCTTTCTTT	CASSQGLGARRTEAFF
TRBV27	TRBJ1-1	17	.	TRBD1	TGTGCCAGCAGTTTAAAGGGGCAGGGGGATACGAACACTGAAGCTTTCTTT	CASSLKGQGDTNTEAFF
TRBV4-3	TRBJ2-7	19	once	.	TGCGCCAGCAGCCAAGATAATCCTCGAAAGAGTTCCAGCTCCTACGAGCAGTACTTC	CASSQDNPRKSSSSYEQYF
TRBV7-2	TRBJ1-6	16	.	TRBD1	TGTGCCAGCAGCTTAGTTCGGGGACAGGGTTTTTCACCCCTCCACTTT	CASSLVRGQGFSPLHF
TRBV6-1	TRBJ1-2	17	.	.	TGTGCCAGCAGTGAAGGGGGATCATTACAGTGGAACTATGGCTACACCTTC	CASSEGGSLQWNYGYTF
TRBV10-3	TRBJ1-2	15	once	.	TGTGCCATCAGTGCCAGGACAGAAATAAACTATGGCTACACCTTC	CAISARTEINYGYTF
TRBV5-1	TRBJ2-5	17	.	TRBD2	TGCGCCAGCAGCTTCAGGACTAGCGGGGGGCCCAAGGAGACCCAGTACTTC	CASSFRTSGGPKETQYF
TRBV6-6	TRBJ2-7	11	.	.	TGTGCCAGCAGTTACTCGAATCGACAGTACTTC	CASSYSNRQYF
TRBV19	TRBJ2-3	17	.	.	TGTGCCAGTAGTCCTTGGATCACCCACTTCCACACAGATACGCAGTATTTT	CASSPWITHFHTDTQYF
TRBV5-4	TRBJ1-2	13	.	TRBD1	TGTGCCAGCAGCCAGGGACAGCTGCAGGGCTACACCTTC	CASSQGQLQGYTF
TRBV9	TRBJ1-2	16	.	.	TGTGCCAGCAGCCCAGAAATCGGGACTACTTTCTATGGCTACACCTTC	CASSPEIGTTFYGYTF
TRBV7-2	TRBJ2-1	17	.	TRBD1	TGTGCCAGCAGCCCTCTTAGCGCAGGGGGCTCCTACAATGAGCAGTTCTTC	CASSPLSAGGSYNEQFF
TRBV11-2	TRBJ2-7	16	.	.	TGCGCCAGCAGCCCGAAAAACGGGCCCCCCGCCTACGAGCAGTACTTC	CASSPKNGPPAYEQYF
TRBV2	TRBJ2-1	18	.	TRBD2	TGTGCCAGCAGTGAAGCGCCTTGGACTAGCGGAAGCTACAATGAGCAGTTCTTC	CASSEAPWTSGSYNEQFF
TRBV11-3	TRBJ2-2	18	.	.	TGTGCCAGCAGCTTACACCCAGCTAACGACAGAAACACCGGGGAGCTGTTTTTT	CASSLHPANDRNTGELFF
TRBV5-4	TRBJ2-1	16	.	.	TGTGCCAGCAGCTTGATCGGGGGTGGGTCCTACAATGAGCAGTTCTTC	CASSLIGGGSYNEQFF
TRBV28	TRBJ2-3	17	.	.	TGTGCCAGCAGTTCCCGTTTCCAGTCCCATTGTTCAGATACGCAGTATTTT	CASSSRFQSHCSDTQYF
TRBV2	TRBJ2-7	11	.	.	TGTGCCAGCAGGAAAGCCTACGAGCAGTACTTC	CASRKAYEQYF
TRBV2	TRBJ2-7	15	.	.	TGTGCCAGCAGTGTACCGGGACAAGAGGTTTACGAGCAGTACTTC	CASSVPGQEVYEQYF
TRBV7-9	TRBJ2-6	17	.	.	TGTGCCAGCAGCTTCTTCGGGGGCCACTCTGGGGCCAACGTCCTGACTTTC	CASSFFGGHSGANVLTF
TRBV10-3	TRBJ2-1	12	.	.	TGTGCCATCAGTGGGAGGGGAAATGAGCAGTTCTTC	CAISGRGNEQFF
TRBV4-3	TRBJ2-1	19	.	TRBD1	TGCGCCAGCAGCCCCTTAGACAGGGCGGCTACGGACCCTCGGGATGAGCAGTTCTTC	CASSPLDRAATDPRDEQFF
TRBV4-2	TRBJ1-3	15	once	.	TGTGCCAGCAGCCGAAAGATAGTACGCGGAAACACCATATATTTT	CASSRKIVRGNTIYF
TRBV6-1	TRBJ2-7	14	.	TRBD2	TGTGCCAGCAGTCGACCGGGACTAGTTTTTTGGTGGATCTTC	CASSRPGLVFWWIF
TRBV19	TRBJ2-5	13	.	.	TGTGCCAGTAGTCCCCCCCGCAGGGAGACCCAGTACTTC	CASSPPRRETQYF
TRBV27	TRBJ1-2	14	.	.	TGTGCCAGCAAAGCAGTTTCCTTGGTGGGAGGCTACACCTTC	CASKAVSLVGGYTF
TRBV11-2	TRBJ2-1	13	.	.	TGTGCCAGCAGCCAAACAGGGATCAATGAGCAGTTCTTC	CASSQTGINEQFF
TRBV19	TRBJ2-7	19	.	TRBD1	TGTGCCAGTAGTATATCCCTCTCCATTCCGGGGACAGGGGACCACGAGCAGTACTTC	CASSISLSIPGTGDHEQYF
TRBV6-5	TRBJ1-2	14	.	.	TGTGCCACCGGGATTTCAGGGGAGGCGGGTGGCTACACCTTC	CATGISGEAGGYTF
TRBV19	TRBJ1-2	14	.	.	TGTGCCAGTAGTATCGACGGTAGGAGGCATGGCTACACCTTC	CASSIDGRRHGYTF
TRBV5-4	TRBJ2-3	18	.	TRBD2	TGTGCCAGCAGCTATGTCGTCGGGGGGACCTCTAGCACAGATACGCAGTATTTT	CASSYVVGGTSSTDTQYF
TRBV5-6	TRBJ1-1	13	.	.	TGTGCCAGCAGCTTGCCGGGGAGCACTGAAGCTTTCTTT	CASSLPGSTEAFF
TRBV7-2	TRBJ1-1	17	.	TRBD1	TGTGCCAGCAGCTTAGCCACGAGGGGGCAAATGGGCACTGAAGCTTTCTTT	CASSLATRGQMGTEAFF
TRBV7-2	TRBJ1-6	16	.	.	TGTGCCAGCAGCAAACGTCGGCCTTCCTTCACTTCACCCCTCCACTTT	CASSKRRPSFTSPLHF
TRBV28	TRBJ2-7	18	.	.	TGTGCCAGCAGTCCCCCGTTTTTCGGCGCGCCCAGGTCCTACGAGCAGTACTTC	CASSPPFFGAPRSYEQYF